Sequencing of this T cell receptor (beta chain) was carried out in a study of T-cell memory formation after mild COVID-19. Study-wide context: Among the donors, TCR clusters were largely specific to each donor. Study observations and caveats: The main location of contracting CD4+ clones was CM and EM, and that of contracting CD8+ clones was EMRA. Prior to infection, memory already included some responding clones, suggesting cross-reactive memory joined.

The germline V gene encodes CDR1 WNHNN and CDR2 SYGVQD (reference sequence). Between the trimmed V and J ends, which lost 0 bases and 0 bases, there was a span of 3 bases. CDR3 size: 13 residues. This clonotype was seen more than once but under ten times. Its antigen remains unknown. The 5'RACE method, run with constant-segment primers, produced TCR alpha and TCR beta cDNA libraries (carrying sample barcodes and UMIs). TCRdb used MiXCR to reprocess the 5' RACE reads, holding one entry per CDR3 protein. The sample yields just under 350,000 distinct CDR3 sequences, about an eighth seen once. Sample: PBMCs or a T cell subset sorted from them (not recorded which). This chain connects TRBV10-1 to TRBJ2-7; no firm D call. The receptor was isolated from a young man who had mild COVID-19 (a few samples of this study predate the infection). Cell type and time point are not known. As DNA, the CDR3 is TGCGCCAGCAGTGAGTCCCACTCCTACGAGCAGTACTTC. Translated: CASSESHSYEQYF.